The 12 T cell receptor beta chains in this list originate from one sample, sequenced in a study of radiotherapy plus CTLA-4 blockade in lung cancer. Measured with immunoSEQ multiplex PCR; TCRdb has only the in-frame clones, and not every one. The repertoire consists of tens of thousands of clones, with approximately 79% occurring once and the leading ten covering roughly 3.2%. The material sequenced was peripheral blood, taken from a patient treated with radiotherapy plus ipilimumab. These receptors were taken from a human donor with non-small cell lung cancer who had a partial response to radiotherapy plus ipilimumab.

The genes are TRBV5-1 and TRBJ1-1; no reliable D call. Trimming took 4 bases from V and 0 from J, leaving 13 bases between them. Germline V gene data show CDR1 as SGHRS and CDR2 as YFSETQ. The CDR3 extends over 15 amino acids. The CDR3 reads CASSPETRMNTEAFF. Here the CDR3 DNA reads TGCGCCAGCAGCCCCGAAACACGCATGAACACTGAAGCTTTCTTT. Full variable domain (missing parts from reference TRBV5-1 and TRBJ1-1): KAGVTQTPRYLIKTRGQQVTLSCSPISGHRSVSWYQQTPGQGLQFLFEYFSETQRNKGNFPGRFSGRQFSNSRSEMNVSTLELGDSALYLCASSPETRMNTEAFFGQGTRLTVV.

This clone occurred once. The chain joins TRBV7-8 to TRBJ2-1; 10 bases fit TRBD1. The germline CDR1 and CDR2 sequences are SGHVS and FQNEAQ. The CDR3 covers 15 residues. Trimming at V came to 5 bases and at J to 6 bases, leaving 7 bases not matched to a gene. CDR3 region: CASSLPGQGLNEQFF. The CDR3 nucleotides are TGTGCCAGCAGCCTCCCGGGACAGGGGCTCAATGAGCAGTTCTTC.

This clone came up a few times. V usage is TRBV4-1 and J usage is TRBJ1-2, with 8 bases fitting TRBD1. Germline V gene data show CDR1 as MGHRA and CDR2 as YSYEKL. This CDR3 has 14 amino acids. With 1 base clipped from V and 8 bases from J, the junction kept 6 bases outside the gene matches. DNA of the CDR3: TGCGCCAGCAGCCAAGTAGACAGGGGCCAGGGCTACACCTTC. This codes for CASSQVDRGQGYTF.

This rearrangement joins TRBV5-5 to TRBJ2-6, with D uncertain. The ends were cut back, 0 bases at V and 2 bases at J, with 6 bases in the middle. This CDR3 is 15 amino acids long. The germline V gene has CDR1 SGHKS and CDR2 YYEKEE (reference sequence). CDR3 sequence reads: CASSLGLAGANVLTF. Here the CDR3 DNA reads TGTGCCAGCAGCTTGGGGCTTGCTGGGGCCAACGTCCTGACTTTC.

The CDR3 region is CASSPRPDREAFF. For the CDR3, the DNA is TGTGCCAGCAGCCCTAGACCCGACAGGGAAGCTTTCTTT. The gene calls are TRBV7-2 and TRBJ1-1, with TRBD1 as a possible D gene (6 bases). Deletions cut 5 bases from V and 8 bases from J, with 15 bases between. CDR3 length equals 13 residues. Germline CDR1 and CDR2: SGHTA and FQGNSA.

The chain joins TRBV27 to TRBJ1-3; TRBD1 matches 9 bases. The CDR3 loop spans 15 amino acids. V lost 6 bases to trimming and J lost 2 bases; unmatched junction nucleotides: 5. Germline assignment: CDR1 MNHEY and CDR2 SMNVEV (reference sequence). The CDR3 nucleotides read TGTGCCAGCAGATCACAGGGGGCGGCTGGAAACACCATATATTTT. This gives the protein CASRSQGAAGNTIYF.

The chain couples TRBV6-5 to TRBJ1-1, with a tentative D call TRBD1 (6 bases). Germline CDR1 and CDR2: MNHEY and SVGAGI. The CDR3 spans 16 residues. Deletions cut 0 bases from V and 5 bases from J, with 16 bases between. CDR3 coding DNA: TGTGCCAGCAGTTACTCCTTTTCAGGGGCAAGTACTGAAGCTTTCTTT. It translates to CASSYSFSGASTEAFF.

CDR3 DNA: TGTGCCAGCAGCGTAGCTTCCGGGGTCGAGCAGTTCTTC. Translation: CASSVASGVEQFF. The chain uses TRBV9 and TRBJ2-1, with D tentatively TRBD2 (5 bases). Between the trimmed V and J ends, which lost 0 bases and 10 bases, there was a span of 11 bases. Germline-derived CDR1 and CDR2 are SGDLS and YYNGEE. This CDR3 has 13 amino acids.

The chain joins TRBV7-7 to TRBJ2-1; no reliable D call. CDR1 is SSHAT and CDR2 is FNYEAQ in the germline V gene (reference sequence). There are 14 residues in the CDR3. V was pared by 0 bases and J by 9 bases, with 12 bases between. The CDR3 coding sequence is TGTGCCAGCAGCTTAGCTACGGGTTTGAGTGAGCAGTTCTTC. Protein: CASSLATGLSEQFF.

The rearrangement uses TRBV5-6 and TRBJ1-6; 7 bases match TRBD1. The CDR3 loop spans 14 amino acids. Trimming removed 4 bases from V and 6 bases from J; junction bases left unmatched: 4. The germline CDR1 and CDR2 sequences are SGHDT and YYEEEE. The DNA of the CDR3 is TGTGCCAGCAGCCCAAGGGGGCCTAATTCACCCCTCCACTTT. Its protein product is CASSPRGPNSPLHF.

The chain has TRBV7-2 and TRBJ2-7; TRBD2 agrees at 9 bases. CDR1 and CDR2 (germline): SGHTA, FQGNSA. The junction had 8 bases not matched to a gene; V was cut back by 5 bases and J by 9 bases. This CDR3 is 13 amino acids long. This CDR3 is CASSLEIAGVQYF. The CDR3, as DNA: TGTGCCAGCAGCCTCGAGATAGCGGGGGTGCAGTACTTC. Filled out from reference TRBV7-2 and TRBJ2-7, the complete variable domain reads GAGVSQSPSNKVTEKGKDVELRCDPISGHTALYWYRQSLGQGLEFLIYFQGNSAPDKSGLPSDRFSAERTGGSVSTLTIQRTQQEDSAVYLCASSLEIAGVQYFGPGTRLTVT.

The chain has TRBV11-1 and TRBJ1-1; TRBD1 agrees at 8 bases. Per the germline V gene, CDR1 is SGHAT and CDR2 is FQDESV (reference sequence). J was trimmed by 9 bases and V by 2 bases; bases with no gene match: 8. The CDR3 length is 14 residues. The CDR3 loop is CASSLKAGGSQAFF. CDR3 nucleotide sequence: TGTGCCAGCAGCTTAAAAGCAGGGGGCTCTCAAGCTTTCTTT.